A single sample is the source of the 21 T cell receptor beta chains below, sequenced in a study of T cell repertoires in cytomegalovirus infection. One entry per CDR3 protein, called by TCRdb with MiXCR from the reads. In the table there are 570,000 or so distinct CDR3 sequences, 35% to 50% of which are singletons. Their antigen targets remain unknown. Sequenced material: cultured PBMCs, taken from culture after CMV antigen stimulation. Every receptor here comes from a human donor in good health (CMV status not recorded). Some clones in this sample may be carry-over from other donors' samples.

The chain carries TRBV19 and TRBJ2-1; D tentatively fits TRBD1 or TRBD2 (5 bases each). This CDR3 region has 13 residues. Deletions cut 7 bases from V and 12 bases from J, with 19 bases between. CDR1 and CDR2 (germline): LNHDA, SQIVND (reference sequence). CDR3 sequence: CASTRRDGDGQFF. The CDR3, as DNA: TGTGCCAGTACCCGCCGGGACGGGGACGGGCAGTTCTTC.

This rearrangement joins TRBV19 to TRBJ2-1, with 8 bases identical to TRBD2. The CDR3 has 18 residues. Germline assignment: CDR1 LNHDA and CDR2 SQIVND (reference sequence). V shed 7 bases, J shed 0 bases, and the junction held 14 bases outside the gene matches. The CDR3, as DNA: TGTGCCAGTACCCGAGGAGGACTAGCTTCCTCCTCCTACAATGAGCAGTTCTTC. Its protein is CASTRGGLASSSYNEQFF.

This clonotype was recorded once. The V gene is TRBV5-4, the J gene TRBJ1-2, with 7 bases that match TRBD1. The trim removed 4 bases at V and 4 bases at J, leaving 7 bases unmatched. From germline, CDR1 is SGHNT and CDR2 YYREEE (reference sequence). The CDR3 runs to 14 residues. CDR3 nucleotide sequence: TGTGCCAGCAGCATCAGACAGGGCCTCTATGGCTACACCTTC. Translation gives CASSIRQGLYGYTF. The whole variable domain, filled in from reference TRBV5-4 and TRBJ1-2, reads ETGVTQSPTHLIKTRGQQVTLRCSSQSGHNTVSWYQQALGQGPQFIFQYYREEENGRGNFPPRFSGLQFPNYSSELNVNALELDDSALYLCASSIRQGLYGYTFGSGTRLTVV.

The rearrangement joins TRBV2 to TRBJ2-3; D ambiguous. There are 14 residues in the CDR3. CDR1 and CDR2 (germline): SNHLY, FYNNEI. V shed 1 base and J shed 7 bases, with 12 bases lying between them. CDR3 coding DNA: TGTGCCAGCAGTGAAGGGCGAAATGTGAATACGCAGTATTTT. Translating gives CASSEGRNVNTQYF. The variable domain in full, completed from reference TRBV2 and TRBJ2-3, reads EPEVTQTPSHQVTQMGQEVILRCVPISNHLYFYWYRQILGQKVEFLVSFYNNEISEKSEIFDDQFSVERPDGSNFTLKIRSTKLEDSAMYFCASSEGRNVNTQYFGPGTRLTVL.

This chain joins TRBV5-1 and TRBJ1-4; D is ambiguous. Trimming pared 0 bases from V and 8 bases from J, leaving 11 bases between. The germline V gene encodes CDR1 SGHRS and CDR2 YFSETQ. This CDR3 comprises 14 residues. The chain's CDR3 is CASSLVGEREKLFF. For the CDR3, the DNA is TGCGCCAGCAGCTTGGTTGGCGAGCGAGAAAAACTGTTTTTT.

The chain joins TRBV6-2 or TRBV6-3 to TRBJ2-7; 7 bases fit TRBD2. V dropped 4 bases and J dropped 7; count of bases not matched to a gene: 7. CDR3 size: 13 residues. Germline assignment: CDR1 MNHEY and CDR2 SVGEGT. CDR3 residues: CASSFSGLEEQYF. CDR3 DNA: TGTGCCAGCAGTTTCAGCGGACTAGAAGAGCAGTACTTC.

In the case of this clonotype: The junction and the germline gene differ at one end; a read error may be behind it. DNA for the CDR3: TGTGCCAGCAGCCATGCCACCGGGACTAGCGGAACCACGCCATTTTTT. Its translation is CASSHATGTSGTTPFF. The J gene is TRBJ2-3, the V gene TRBV7-2; 11 bases map to TRBD2. Germline assignment: CDR1 SGHTA and CDR2 FQGNSA. There are 16 residues in the CDR3.

This chain joins TRBV7-2 and TRBJ2-7, with TRBD2 matching over 10 bases. J lost 3 bases, V lost 5 bases, and 7 bases had no gene match. The germline CDR1 and CDR2 sequences are SGHTA and FQGNSA. The CDR3 contains 15 residues. CDR3 sequence reads: CASSATSGTLYEQYF. CDR3 DNA sequence: TGTGCCAGCAGCGCAACTAGCGGGACTCTCTACGAGCAGTACTTC.

This clonotype has just a few counts. The V gene is TRBV7-8, the J gene TRBJ2-4, with TRBD2 matching 11 bases. The germline CDR1 and CDR2 sequences are SGHVS and FQNEAQ. This CDR3 has 18 amino acids. J gave up 4 bases and V 5 bases, and 13 bases lay outside the gene matches. CDR3 nucleotide sequence: TGTGCCAGCAGCCGTTACCGCGCCGGGACTAGCGGTAAAAACATTCAGTACTTC. Translation: CASSRYRAGTSGKNIQYF.

This clonotype was detected ten times or more. The CDR3 loop reads CASSLGWGQETQYF. The CDR3 DNA is TGTGCCAGCAGCTTAGGCTGGGGTCAAGAGACCCAGTACTTC. V and J are TRBV7-6 and TRBJ2-5; D unclear. Germline CDR1 SGHVS, CDR2 FNYEAQ. This CDR3 has 14 amino acids. The V end was cut by 1 base, the J end by 2 bases, with 8 bases between.

This chain connects TRBV2 to TRBJ2-1, with 10 bases fitting TRBD2. The V gene end was trimmed by 5 bases and the J gene end by 6 bases; junction bases not matched to a gene: 10. There are 16 residues in the CDR3. CDR1 is SNHLY and CDR2 is FYNNEI in the germline V gene. DNA for the CDR3: TGTGCCAGCAGTTACATACAGCGGGGGGGCATCAATGAGCAGTTCTTC. This translates into CASSYIQRGGINEQFF.

CDR3 coding DNA: TGTGCCAGCAGTTACTCGCCGGCCAACAATGATGGGCAGTTCTTC. It is translated as CASSYSPANNDGQFF. The rearrangement uses TRBV6-2 or TRBV6-3 and TRBJ2-1, with D unresolved. The V end was cut by 0 bases, the J end by 12 bases, with 18 bases between. The CDR3 covers 15 residues. The V gene's germline CDR1 is MNHEY and CDR2 SVGEGT.

This clonotype has just a few counts. The rearrangement joins TRBV6-1 to TRBJ1-1; D remains unclear. This CDR3 contains 13 residues. Germline-derived CDR1 and CDR2 are MNHNS and SASEGT. V lost 0 bases, J lost 7 bases, and 9 bases lay in between. The CDR3: CASSEAMAVEAFF. CDR3 DNA sequence: TGTGCCAGCAGTGAAGCGATGGCGGTTGAAGCTTTCTTT.

V and J are TRBV4-1 and TRBJ2-7; D might be TRBD1 (6 bases). Germline V gene data show CDR1 as MGHRA and CDR2 as YSYEKL. This CDR3 contains 15 residues. V lost 1 base and J 0 bases, leaving 10 bases between the germline ends. CDR3 amino acids: CASSQVSGVSYEQYF. DNA for the CDR3: TGCGCCAGCAGCCAAGTCTCAGGGGTCTCCTACGAGCAGTACTTC.

This clonotype was counted between two and nine times. This chain connects TRBV6-1 to TRBJ2-3; D might be TRBD1 (6 bases). Trimming cost V 7 bases and J 5 bases, with 16 bases left between them. Looked up from germline, CDR1 is MNHNS and CDR2 is SASEGT. This CDR3 spans 14 amino acids. Written as DNA, the CDR3 is TGTGCCAGCACGGAGACAGGAAACTTAGATACGCAGTATTTT. Protein product: CASTETGNLDTQYF.

The chain uses TRBV12-3 or TRBV12-4 and TRBJ1-2; no reliable D call. CDR3 length equals 15 residues. Trimming shortened V by 3 bases and J by 4 bases, and 15 bases separated the two germline ends. The CDR3 sequence is CASSLLYAEIYGYTF. CDR3 sequence (DNA): TGTGCCAGCAGTTTGCTTTACGCGGAGATCTATGGCTACACCTTC.

This chain connects TRBV12-3 or TRBV12-4 to TRBJ1-3; 10 bases map to TRBD1. The ends lost 6 bases at V and 4 bases at J; junction bases unmatched: 6. This CDR3 spans 15 amino acids. CDR3 sequence: CASRQTGGAGNTIYF. The CDR3 DNA is TGTGCCAGCAGACAGACAGGGGGCGCCGGAAACACCATATATTTT.

The chain couples TRBV6-6 to TRBJ2-7; 7 bases map to TRBD2. This CDR3 has 16 amino acids. From germline, CDR1 is MNHNY and CDR2 SVGAGI (reference sequence). The junction had 14 bases not matched to a gene; V was cut back by 5 bases and J by 4 bases. CDR3 bases: TGTGCCAGCAGTCAATTCAGCGGGGATGGGGCTTACGAGCAGTACTTC. As protein: CASSQFSGDGAYEQYF.

This chain uses TRBV6-5 with TRBJ2-6; no clear D gene. The germline V and J ends were trimmed by 6 bases and 4 bases, with 16 bases remaining between them. CDR1 MNHEY and CDR2 SVGAGI come from the germline V gene. The CDR3 contains 16 residues. The CDR3 DNA reads TGTGCCAGCAGCTCCATGACCTGGGTGGGGGCCAACGTCCTGACTTTC. This gives the protein CASSSMTWVGANVLTF.

The table lists this clonotype with a few counts. The rearrangement joins TRBV10-3 to TRBJ2-1; 7 bases map to TRBD2. Trimming removed 9 bases from V and 0 bases from J; junction bases left unmatched: 11. The CDR3 length is 16 residues. Per the germline V gene, CDR1 is ENHRY and CDR2 is SYGVKD. CDR3 loop: CAIRGTSDSSYNEQFF. The CDR3 DNA follows: TGTGCCATAAGGGGAACTAGCGACAGCTCCTACAATGAGCAGTTCTTC.

V and J are TRBV19 and TRBJ1-2, with D perhaps TRBD1 (6 bases). CDR3 size: 14 residues. Germline V gene sequence: CDR1 LNHDA, CDR2 SQIVND (reference sequence). The V end was cut by 3 bases, the J end by 6 bases, with 14 bases between. CDR3 in amino acids: CASSMQGPRDGYTF. CDR3 nucleotides: TGTGCCAGTAGTATGCAGGGGCCCAGGGATGGCTACACCTTC.